This T cell receptor (beta chain) came from a study of prognosis after radiotherapy for stage I lung cancer. Study at large: None of the patients had concurrent treatment alongside stereotactic body radiotherapy.

Study-level results: The study found lower Shannon entropy after stereotactic body radiation therapy in patients who developed distant metastases.

In its sample, this clonotype was seen many times. Its antigen is undetermined. Amplicons of TCR beta CDR3 were generated from genomic DNA by two-round multiplex PCR. Used in first-round PCR were primers specific to each TRBV and TRBJ gene. TCRdb passed the multiplex PCR reads through MiXCR, listing each CDR3 protein once. The sample holds some 28,000 distinct CDR3 sequences, around 30% seen once. The V and J ends lost 0 bases and 3 bases, in that order; junction bases with no gene match: 11. The CDR3 has 18 residues. CDR1 and CDR2 (germline): MGHRA, YSYEKL. The TCR originated in a donor over 45 with non-small cell lung cancer. The input for sequencing was PBMCs, taken before or after stereotactic body radiation therapy (not recorded which). V and J are TRBV4-1 and TRBJ2-1, with TRBD2 matching over 7 bases. CDR3: CASSQETGWTRYYNEQFF. CDR3 in DNA: TGCGCCAGCAGCCAAGAAACCGGGTGGACTAGATACTACAATGAGCAGTTCTTC.